The 22 T cell receptor beta chains reported below all come from one sample, sequenced in a study of blood T cell repertoires in COVID-19 (dated by TCRdb to the early 2020s). Libraries were made using the immunoSEQ multiplex PCR assay. TCRdb provides this immuneACCESS table in a form limited to in-frame rearrangements. Some clones are lacking; in checked studies, under half of them reflect an unresolved V gene, and why the rest are absent is not known. Within this sample are 85,000 or so clones, with just over 85% of them counted one time only. Around a quarter of the sample rests with the top ten. Sequenced: peripheral blood. The origin of the receptors is a man aged 45-60 years with active or convalescent COVID-19.

The rearrangement joins TRBV3-1 (or the pseudogene TRBV3-2) to TRBJ2-1; TRBD2 agrees at 7 bases. Germline-derived CDR1 and CDR2 are LGHDT and YNNKEL (reference sequence). V was pared by 4 bases and J by 5 bases, with 11 bases of the junction left unmatched. This CDR3 has 16 residues. The CDR3 region has the DNA TGTGCCAGCAGCCCACACTCACTAGCGACAAACAATGAGCAGTTCTTC. It codes for CASSPHSLATNNEQFF.

The chain is built from TRBV30 and TRBJ1-4; D is possibly TRBD1 (5 bases). Trimming cost V 0 bases and J 7 bases, with 9 bases left between them. This CDR3 has 13 amino acids. In germline, CDR1 is GTSNPN, CDR2 SVGIG (reference sequence). The CDR3: CAWSVRRGEKLFF. As DNA, the CDR3 is TGTGCCTGGAGTGTACGAAGGGGTGAAAAACTGTTTTTT. Drawing the rest from reference TRBV30 and TRBJ1-4, the complete variable domain is SQTIHQWPATLVQPVGSPLSLECTVEGTSNPNLYWYRQAAGRGLQLLFYSVGIGQISSEVPQNLSASRPQDRQFILSSKKLLLSDSGFYLCAWSVRRGEKLFFGSGTQLSVL.

This clone is a singleton in its sample. The CDR3 DNA reads TGCGCCAGCAGCTTGGGTACTAGCGGGGGGACAAGCACAGATACGCAGTATTTT. Encoded protein: CASSLGTSGGTSTDTQYF. The chain combines TRBV5-1 with TRBJ2-3; 12 bases fit TRBD2. This CDR3 spans 18 amino acids. V shed 0 bases and J 0 bases; nucleotides not matched to a gene: 5. Germline V lookup: CDR1 SGHRS, CDR2 YFSETQ.

The V call is TRBV28, the J call TRBJ1-4, with 8 bases lining up with TRBD1. With V trimmed by 7 bases and J by 7 bases, 5 bases remained unmatched. This CDR3 comprises 13 residues. The germline gives CDR1 MDHEN, CDR2 SYDVKM. CDR3 in DNA: TGTGCCAGCAAGATCGGGACAGGTGAAAAACTGTTTTTT. Its translation is CASKIGTGEKLFF.

The V gene is TRBV29-1, the J gene TRBJ2-7; D is unresolved. The ends were cut back, 6 bases at V and 4 bases at J, with 19 bases in the middle. The CDR3 runs to 14 residues. Germline V gene lookup returns CDR1 SQVTM and CDR2 ANQGSEA. Here the CDR3 reads CSVGPVGSSYEQYF. In DNA, the CDR3 is TGCAGCGTGGGCCCGGTGGGTAGCTCATACGAGCAGTACTTC.

This chain links TRBV3-1 (or the pseudogene TRBV3-2) with TRBJ2-2; no definite D call. The CDR3 has 14 residues. Germline V gene data show CDR1 as LGHDT and CDR2 as YNNKEL (reference sequence). The V end lost 4 bases, the J end lost 0 bases, and 6 bases lay between the germline ends. CDR3 DNA sequence: TGTGCCAGCAGCCCCCCAACGAACACCGGGGAGCTGTTTTTT. Protein sequence: CASSPPTNTGELFF.

This clone was detected once. The V gene is TRBV11-3, the J gene TRBJ2-3, with D possibly TRBD2 on 6 matching bases. Germline lookup yields CDR1 SGHNT and CDR2 YENEEA. CDR3 size: 14 residues. Trimming removed 5 bases at V and 5 bases at J, with 14 bases between. The CDR3 spells CASSPGPEGDTQYF. The CDR3 DNA sequence: TGTGCCAGCAGCCCCGGACCGGAGGGAGATACGCAGTATTTT.

This clone is judged medium-sized. This sequence joins TRBV5-6 and TRBJ1-2; 9 bases map to TRBD1. V lost 3 bases and J lost 5; bases outside the gene matches: 2. Germline CDR1 and CDR2: SGHDT and YYEEEE. This CDR3 region has 13 residues. DNA for the CDR3: TGTGCCAGCAGCTCGGGACAGGGATATGGCTACACCTTC. It is translated as CASSSGQGYGYTF.

The CDR3 region is CASSFRGYEQYF. The CDR3 DNA reads as TGTGCCAGCAGCTTCAGGGGTTACGAGCAGTACTTC. The chain combines TRBV13 with TRBJ2-7, with TRBD1 as a possible D gene (6 bases). Trimming removed 3 bases from V and 4 bases from J, with 7 bases in between. From germline, CDR1 is PRHDT and CDR2 FYEKMQ (reference sequence). This CDR3 is 12 amino acids long.

This chain connects TRBV19 to TRBJ2-7; 11 nucleotides agree with TRBD2. Germline CDR1 is LNHDA and CDR2 is SQIVND (reference sequence). Trimming removed 3 bases from V and 6 bases from J; junction bases left unmatched: 7. The CDR3 length is 15 residues. The CDR3 loop is CASSIGSGRAFEQYF. The CDR3 DNA is TGTGCCAGTAGTATTGGTAGCGGGAGGGCCTTCGAGCAGTACTTC.

The J gene is TRBJ1-4, the V gene TRBV30; D is unclear. The CDR3 totals 15 residues. V lost 7 bases to trimming and J lost 0 bases, with 15 bases between them. Germline CDR1 and CDR2: GTSNPN and SVGIG (reference sequence). DNA for the CDR3: TGTGCCTCCCAAGCATCCATCACAACTAATGAAAAACTGTTTTTT. This encodes CASQASITTNEKLFF.

In the case of this clone: Other DNA variants within this sample encode the same CDR3. Written as DNA, the CDR3 is TGCAGCGTTGAGGGACAGATGAACACTGAAGCTTTCTTT. It codes for CSVEGQMNTEAFF. The chain recombines TRBV29-1 with TRBJ1-1; TRBD1 aligns across 7 bases. The CDR3 extends over 13 amino acids. In germline, CDR1 is SQVTM, CDR2 ANQGSEA. The V segment lost 3 bases and the J segment 0 bases; nucleotides outside the gene matches: 1. The complete variable domain, with remaining parts taken from reference TRBV29-1 and TRBJ1-1, reads SAVISQKPSRDICQRGTSLTIQCQVDSQVTMMFWYRQQPGQSLTLIATANQGSEATYESGFVIDKFPISRPNLTFSTLTVSNMSPEDSSIYLCSVEGQMNTEAFFGQGTRLTVV.

This clone has just one count. The V gene is TRBV24-1, the J gene TRBJ1-4; 9 bases line up with TRBD1. V shed 2 bases, J shed 5 bases, and the junction held 2 bases outside the gene matches. CDR3 length: 15 residues. Germline CDR1 KGHDR, CDR2 SFDVKD. Written as DNA, the CDR3 is TGTGCCACCAGTGATTCCGGGACAGGGAATGAAAAACTGTTTTTT. This encodes CATSDSGTGNEKLFF.

As for this clone: Within the sample, other DNA sequences also encode this same CDR3. V usage is TRBV20-1 and J usage is TRBJ2-7; D is uncertain. V was cut by 3 bases and J by 0 bases, with 9 bases left in between. The CDR3 runs 13 residues. Per the germline V gene, CDR1 is DFQATT and CDR2 is SNEGSKA (reference sequence). CDR3: CSASHGSSYEQYF. The CDR3 nucleotides read TGCAGTGCTAGTCACGGGTCCTCCTACGAGCAGTACTTC.

The rearrangement uses TRBV28 and TRBJ1-4; no reliable D call. V was shortened by 3 bases and J by 7 bases, with 6 bases between the two germline ends. Germline loops: CDR1 MDHEN, CDR2 SYDVKM. CDR3 size: 12 residues. The CDR3 reads CASSFNGEKLFF. The CDR3, as DNA: TGTGCCAGCAGTTTTAACGGTGAAAAACTGTTTTTT.

The gene calls are TRBV9 and TRBJ1-5; no clear D. The CDR3 runs to 15 residues. Trimming took 0 bases from V and 0 from J, leaving 7 bases between them. The germline CDR1 and CDR2 sequences are SGDLS and YYNGEE. DNA for the CDR3: TGTGCCAGCAGCGTAGGGGCAGCTAGCAATCAGCCCCAGCATTTT. Translated, it gives CASSVGAASNQPQHF.

The genes are TRBV5-1 and TRBJ1-1; D not certain. The CDR3 covers 15 residues. V dropped 0 bases and J dropped 3 bases, with 12 bases sitting between them. From germline, CDR1 is SGHRS and CDR2 YFSETQ. The CDR3 reads CASSLEREPYTEAFF. CDR3 DNA sequence: TGCGCCAGCAGCTTGGAAAGGGAGCCCTACACTGAAGCTTTCTTT.

This clone came up a few times. The genes are TRBV24-1 and TRBJ1-1; TRBD1 matches 10 bases. Germline CDR1 reads KGHDR; CDR2 reads SFDVKD. V dropped 8 bases and J dropped 1; count of bases not matched to a gene: 3. The CDR3 length is 14 residues. The DNA for the CDR3 is TGTGCCACCACCTGGGACAGGGGGAACACTGAAGCTTTCTTT. Translation gives CATTWDRGNTEAFF.

The chain has TRBV18 and TRBJ1-2; D possibly corresponds to TRBD1 (6 bases). Trimming removed 3 bases at V and 8 bases at J, with 13 bases between. CDR3 length: 13 amino acids. The germline V gene has CDR1 KGHSH and CDR2 LQKENI. The CDR3 DNA is TGTGCCAGCTCACCGCGGAACAGGGAGGGCTACACCTTC. This translates into CASSPRNREGYTF.

In this sample, this clone turned up a few times. This chain uses TRBV27 with TRBJ2-6, with 7 bases identical to TRBD2. The CDR3 has 18 amino acids. Germline-derived CDR1 and CDR2 are MNHEY and SMNVEV (reference sequence). V dropped 5 bases and J dropped 0; count of bases not matched to a gene: 10. This CDR3 reads CASSPISGASSGANVLTF. Here the CDR3 DNA reads TGTGCCAGCAGTCCTATCAGCGGGGCAAGCTCTGGGGCCAACGTCCTGACTTTC.

Written as DNA, the CDR3 is TGTGCCAGCAGCCAAGGCCAGGGGGCATGGGTTGAAAAACTGTTTTTT. Amino acid sequence: CASSQGQGAWVEKLFF. The gene calls are TRBV14 and TRBJ1-4, with TRBD1 matching over 8 bases. From germline, CDR1 is SGHDN and CDR2 FVKESK. V lost 1 base and J lost 7; bases outside the gene matches: 8. CDR3 length: 16 residues. The full variable domain, its missing parts supplied by reference TRBV14 and TRBJ1-4, is EAGVTQFPSHSVIEKGQTVTLRCDPISGHDNLYWYRRVMGKEIKFLLHFVKESKQDESGMPNNRFLAERTGGTYSTLKVQPAELEDSGVYFCASSQGQGAWVEKLFFGSGTQLSVL.

The chain joins TRBV7-6 to TRBJ2-7; weak D call: TRBD1 (6 bases). The germline CDR1 and CDR2 sequences are SGHVS and FNYEAQ. The V end was cut by 1 base, the J end by 5 bases, with 12 bases between. The CDR3 runs 14 residues. The CDR3 DNA is TGTGCCAGCAGCTTAGGGCAGGGGTCTAACGAGCAGTACTTC. Protein product: CASSLGQGSNEQYF.